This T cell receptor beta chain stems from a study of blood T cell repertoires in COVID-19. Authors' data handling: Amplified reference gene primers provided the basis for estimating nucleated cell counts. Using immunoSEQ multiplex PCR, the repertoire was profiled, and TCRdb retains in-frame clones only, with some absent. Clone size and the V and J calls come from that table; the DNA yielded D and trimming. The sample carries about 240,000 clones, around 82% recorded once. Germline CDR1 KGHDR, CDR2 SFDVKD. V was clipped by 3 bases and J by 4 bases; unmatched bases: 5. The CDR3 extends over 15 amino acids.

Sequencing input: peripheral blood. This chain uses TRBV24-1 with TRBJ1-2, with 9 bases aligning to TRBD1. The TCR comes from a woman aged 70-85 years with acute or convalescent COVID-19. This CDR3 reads CATSDPTGGLYGYTF. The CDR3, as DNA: TGTGCCACCAGTGATCCGACAGGGGGGCTCTATGGCTACACCTTC.